This is a list of T cell receptor beta chains from one sample in a study of T cells in Graves' hyperthyroidism and ophthalmopathy. In TCRdb, the multiplex PCR reads were re-called with MiXCR into one record per CDR3 protein. Altogether 450,000 to 700,000 distinct CDR3 sequences are present, 40% to 55% being singletons, with the ten largest covering around 17%. Material for sequencing was peripheral blood or thyroid tissue (not recorded which). The receptors shown here come from an adult woman with Graves' disease, either hyperthyroidism or ophthalmopathy (not recorded which). Both conserved end residues are part of each CDR3. A D gene is named only where the DNA matches it firmly. Size is stated for part of the rows, as once, few or many counts, or as a class when the clone is expanded.

j_call v_call clone_size cdr3_length d_call cdr3_aa cdr3_nt
TRBJ2-5 TRBV11-2 many 14 TRBD1 CASSGGQTQETQYF TGTGCCAGCAGCGGGGGACAGACCCAAGAGACCCAGTACTTC
TRBJ1-2 TRBV2 once 14 - CASSYDKGYYGYTF TGTGCCAGCAGCTACGACAAGGGGTATTACGGCTACACCTTC
TRBJ1-1 TRBV4-1 many 11 - CASSLRGVAFF TGCGCCAGCAGCCTTCGAGGGGTAGCTTTCTTT
TRBJ2-7 TRBV7-9 - 16 - CASSSTWPGDGYEQYF TGTGCCAGCAGCTCCACCTGGCCAGGGGACGGATACGAGCAGTACTTC
TRBJ2-7 TRBV19 many 14 - CASRQDPGVYEQYF TGTGCCAGTCGTCAAGATCCAGGGGTCTACGAGCAGTACTTC
TRBJ1-6 TRBV2 few 15 TRBD1 CASSVRDSSQSPLHF TGTGCCAGCAGTGTCCGGGACAGTTCCCAATCACCCCTCCACTTT
TRBJ2-5 TRBV5-4 once 15 TRBD1 CASSRTGTEQETQYF TGTGCCAGCAGCCGGACAGGGACAGAACAAGAGACCCAGTACTTC
TRBJ1-4 TRBV27 - 13 - CASSLLTNEKLFF TGTGCCAGCAGTTTATTGACTAATGAAAAACTGTTTTTT
TRBJ2-7 TRBV20-1 - 14 TRBD2 CSARDRAGDHEQYF TGCAGTGCTAGAGATCGGGCGGGAGATCACGAGCAGTACTTC
TRBJ1-1 TRBV5-1 - 14 - CASSVETANTEAFF TGCGCCAGCAGCGTAGAGACAGCAAACACTGAAGCTTTCTTT
TRBJ1-2 TRBV15 many 12 - CATSRGAEGYTF TGTGCCACCAGCAGAGGGGCGGAGGGCTACACCTTC
TRBJ1-5 TRBV6-1 - 13 - CASMPGANQPQHF TGTGCCAGCATGCCAGGGGCTAATCAGCCCCAGCATTTT
TRBJ2-7 TRBV9 many 14 TRBD1 CASSPNRDRVEQYF TGTGCCAGCAGCCCTAACCGGGACAGGGTCGAGCAGTACTTC
TRBJ2-7 TRBV30 - 13 - CAWRPESSYEQYF TGTGCCTGGAGGCCAGAGAGCTCCTACGAGCAGTACTTC
TRBJ2-2 TRBV27 few 13 - CASSFSITGELFF TGTGCCAGCAGTTTCAGTATCACCGGGGAGCTGTTTTTT
TRBJ1-4 TRBV11-2 - 14 - CASSPRAGAEKLFF TGTGCCAGCAGCCCAAGGGCAGGGGCGGAAAAACTGTTTTTT
TRBJ1-1 TRBV6-1 - 11 - CASSQNSEAFF TGTGCCAGCAGTCAGAACTCTGAAGCTTTCTTT
TRBJ1-1 TRBV7-9 many 12 - CASSSQRLEAFF TGTGCCAGCAGCTCACAGCGGCTTGAAGCTTTCTTT
TRBJ2-7 TRBV6-5 many 15 - CASSLTRGSLYEQYF TGTGCCAGCAGTTTAACCCGGGGCTCCCTCTACGAGCAGTACTTC
TRBJ1-3 TRBV6-5 many 17 - CASSYSTGYDSGNTIYF TGTGCCAGCAGTTACTCGACGGGGTATGACTCTGGAAACACCATATATTTT
TRBJ2-7 TRBV7-9 - 12 - CASGYRDTLRNF TGTGCCAGCGGCTACCGGGACACCCTGAGGAACTTC
TRBJ1-2 TRBV4-1 many 14 - CASSQEGKLYGYTF TGCGCCAGCAGCCAAGAAGGCAAACTCTATGGCTACACCTTC
TRBJ1-4 TRBV5-1 - 16 TRBD1 CASSLSTGGSNEKLFF TGCGCCAGCAGCTTATCTACAGGGGGCTCGAATGAAAAACTGTTTTTT